This is a list of T cell receptor beta chains from one sample in a study of shared clonotypes between healthy human individuals. Clones were sequenced by immunoSEQ multiplex PCR, and TCRdb holds only the in-frame ones, with some missing. The sample includes approximately 2,000,000 clones, just over 90% seen only once; the top ten take more than 1.5%. Sequenced sample: naive CD8+ T cells from PBMCs. The receptors were gathered from a man aged 18-30 years in good health. Some clones in this sample may be carry-over from other donors' samples. Each CDR3 is given with its conserved first and last residue. A D gene is named only where the DNA matches it firmly. Rows give clone size only sometimes, using once, few, many, or a class for an expanded clone.

14 | once | TRBJ2-7 | TRBV10-3 | NA | TGTGCCATCAGTTTGGACAGTGTCTCCTACGAGCAGTACTTC | CAISLDSVSYEQYF
14 | NA | TRBJ1-1 | TRBV27 | NA | TGTGCCAGCACCACATACGAAGGGGCCTCGTGGGCTTTCTTT | CASTTYEGASWAFF
15 | NA | TRBJ2-7 | TRBV28 | TRBD1 | TGTGCCAGCAGTCAGCCCCGGGACAGGGGTTACGAGCAGTACTTC | CASSQPRDRGYEQYF
16 | NA | TRBJ2-2 | TRBV4-2 | TRBD2 | TGTGCCAGCAGCCAAGACGGGGGGGCAGGGACCGGGGAGCTGTTTTTT | CASSQDGGAGTGELFF
15 | NA | TRBJ1-1 | TRBV7-3 | NA | TGTGCCAGCAGCTTAACGGGGCTGACGAACACTGAAGCTTTCTTT | CASSLTGLTNTEAFF
14 | NA | TRBJ1-2 | TRBV29-1 | NA | TGCAGCGTTGAAGGGGTGGCGCCCCGGGATGGCTACACCTTC | CSVEGVAPRDGYTF
13 | NA | TRBJ2-2 | TRBV6-5 | NA | TGTGCCAGCAGTACCAAGAACACCGGGGAGCTGTTTTTT | CASSTKNTGELFF
14 | once | TRBJ2-2 | TRBV4-1 | NA | TGCGCCAGCAGCCATCACAGGAACACCGGGGAGCTGTTTTTT | CASSHHRNTGELFF
13 | once | TRBJ2-7 | TRBV28 | TRBD1 | TGTGCCAGCGACCCGGGACAGCGGTACGAGCAGTACTTC | CASDPGQRYEQYF
13 | few | TRBJ1-1 | TRBV27 | NA | TGTGCCAGCAGATCAACAGGGAACACTGAAGCTTTCTTT | CASRSTGNTEAFF
15 | NA | TRBJ2-1 | TRBV7-9 | NA | TGTGCCAGCAGCTTAGGGGCCCAGGGTAACAATGAGCAGTTCTTC | CASSLGAQGNNEQFF
12 | NA | TRBJ2-7 | TRBV27 | NA | TGTGCCAGCAGTCCCCAGGGGTACGAGCAGTACTTC | CASSPQGYEQYF
17 | NA | TRBJ2-4 | TRBV5-1 | TRBD1 | TGCGCCAGCAGCTTGGAAGTGGGTGGACAGGCAAAAAACATTCAGTACTTC | CASSLEVGGQAKNIQYF
15 | NA | TRBJ1-1 | TRBV4-1 | NA | TGCGCCAGCAGCCAATTGGGCAGGGTGGGGACTGAAGCTTTCTTT | CASSQLGRVGTEAFF
13 | NA | TRBJ2-7 | TRBV6-1 | NA | TGTGCCAGCAGACCGGGTCTTTACTACGAGCAGTACTTC | CASRPGLYYEQYF
17 | NA | TRBJ2-3 | TRBV4-1 | TRBD2 | TGCGCCAGCAGCCAAGATCTGAGTAGCGGGAGCACAGATACGCAGTATTTT | CASSQDLSSGSTDTQYF
17 | NA | TRBJ2-1 | TRBV7-2 | TRBD2 | TGTGCCAGCAGCTTTAATCTGGCGGCGGGAGGACGCAATGAGCAGTTCTTC | CASSFNLAAGGRNEQFF
13 | once | TRBJ1-5 | TRBV27 | TRBD1 | TGTGCCAGCAGCGGGACAGCTTATCAGCCCCAGCATTTT | CASSGTAYQPQHF
13 | NA | TRBJ2-7 | TRBV10-1 | NA | TGCGCCAGCAGTGAGTCGACAGGCTACGAGCAGTACTTC | CASSESTGYEQYF
12 | NA | TRBJ2-3 | TRBV7-9 | NA | TGTGCCAGCAGCCCGGACGGCTTAGTGTGGGATTTT | CASSPDGLVWDF
14 | NA | TRBJ2-7 | TRBV5-5 | TRBD1 | TGTGCCAGCAGCTACGGGACAGGGGCCTACGAGCAGTACTTC | CASSYGTGAYEQYF
15 | NA | TRBJ1-4 | TRBV13 | TRBD1 | TGTGCCAGCAGCTTAGCACAGGGGATTGAGGAAAAACTGTTTTTT | CASSLAQGIEEKLFF
16 | NA | TRBJ1-1 | TRBV9 | TRBD1 | TGTGCCAGCAGCCAAATAGGGGGCGGACACAACACTGAAGCTTTCTTT | CASSQIGGGHNTEAFF
13 | NA | TRBJ1-1 | TRBV7-6 | TRBD1 | TGTGCCAGCAGACGGACAGGGGGCACTGAAGCTTTCTTT | CASRRTGGTEAFF
14 | NA | TRBJ2-7 | TRBV7-7 | NA | TGTGCCAGCAGCCCCCGAACAGGGTTTCGGGAGCAGTACTTC | CASSPRTGFREQYF
14 | NA | TRBJ2-7 | TRBV7-9 | NA | TGTGCCAGCAGACATATCGACGGAGGCGGAGTAACGACTTTC | CASRHIDGGGVTTF
13 | NA | TRBJ2-7 | TRBV29-1 | TRBD2 | TGCAGCGCCCACGGGAGGAAGGATTACGAGCAGTACTTC | CSAHGRKDYEQYF
15 | NA | TRBJ2-7 | TRBV9 | NA | TGTGCCAGCAGCGTGCAGGATACGCGTGGAGATGAGCAGTACTTC | CASSVQDTRGDEQYF
15 | once | TRBJ2-7 | TRBV27 | NA | TGTGCCAGCAGTTTATGGGCTAGCAGAGCCTACGAGCAGTACTTC | CASSLWASRAYEQYF